Presented here are 20 T cell receptor beta chains from one specimen sequenced in a study of vaccination and CD4 T cells after COVID-19. These TCRs are of unknown antigen specificity. Sequencing of the DNA from cultured CD4+ T cells was carried out with the Oncomine TCR Beta short-read assay. From the PCR reads, TCRdb called clonotypes with MiXCR, one entry per CDR3 protein. The table records 20,000 to 25,000 distinct CDR3 sequences, 67% of them present only once. As for treatment: roughly ten-day PBMC culture with coronavirus spike peptide pools or control peptides (ViraFEST assay). The sample was CD4+ T cells from blood, cultured in vitro, taken after SARS-CoV-2 vaccination. The receptors originated from a human donor who received a COVID-19 vaccine.

J is TRBJ2-3 and V is TRBV6-2 or TRBV6-3; 8 bases fit TRBD2. Germline lookup yields CDR1 MNHEY and CDR2 SVGEGT. CDR3 length: 17 amino acids. V gave up 5 bases and J gave up 1 base; unmatched junction bases: 11. CDR3 in amino acids: CASSNQDVRGGTDTQYF. The CDR3 region has the DNA TGTGCCAGCAGTAACCAGGACGTGCGGGGGGGCACAGATACGCAGTATTTT.

The CDR3: CSASPGQSSTDTQYF. In nucleotides, the CDR3 is TGCAGTGCGTCACCGGGACAATCGAGCACAGATACGCAGTATTTT. The chain joins TRBV20-1 to TRBJ2-3, with D possibly TRBD1 on 6 matching bases. CDR1 and CDR2 (germline): DFQATT, SNEGSKA (reference sequence). V lost 6 bases and J 0 bases, leaving 16 bases between the germline ends. This CDR3 comprises 15 residues.

The table lists this clonotype with a few counts. The J gene is TRBJ1-2, the V gene TRBV10-3, with D tentatively TRBD1 (6 bases). Germline V CDR1 and CDR2: ENHRY, SYGVKD. Deletions cut 2 bases from V and 4 bases from J, with 23 bases between. The CDR3 has 18 amino acids. CDR3 nucleotide sequence: TGTGCCATCAGTGAGAGGGGACCCGGGACAACAGGAGGCTATGGCTACACCTTC. Its protein product is CAISERGPGTTGGYGYTF.

The chain combines TRBV21-1 with TRBJ2-7; TRBD1, as called in the table, went unchecked against the DNA. TRBV21-1 constitutes a pseudogene. The CDR3 is 16 residues long. This chain's CDR3 is CASRPTTGAFPYEQYF. Written as DNA, the CDR3 is TGTGCCAGCCGGCCCACCACAGGGGCCTTCCCCTACGAGCAGTACTTC.

V gene TRBV20-1 combines with J gene TRBJ1-1; D perhaps matches TRBD1 (6 bases). This CDR3 has 15 amino acids. CDR1 is DFQATT and CDR2 is SNEGSKA in the germline V gene (reference sequence). Between the trimmed V and J ends, which lost 0 bases and 4 bases, there was a span of 15 bases. CDR3 coding DNA: TGCAGTGCTAGAGATCGGAGGGGGGGTACCACTGAAGCTTTCTTT. Translating it yields CSARDRRGGTTEAFF.

The chain couples TRBV24-1 to TRBJ2-7, with 9 bases aligning to TRBD1. After removal of 10 bases from V and 4 bases from J, the junction contained 7 bases not matched to a gene. This CDR3 is built from 13 residues. The germline gives CDR1 KGHDR, CDR2 SFDVKD. The CDR3 region has the DNA TGTGCCACGTCCCGGGACAGGGAATACGAGCAGTACTTC. Its translation: CATSRDREYEQYF.

The rearrangement joins TRBV21-1 to TRBJ2-7; the listed D gene, TRBD1, was not tested against the DNA. TRBV21-1 is deemed a pseudogene. The CDR3 totals 21 residues. The CDR3 DNA is TGTGCCAGCAGCATTAGGTTGGGGACAGGTGCGGCCTTGGCCTTCGGATACGAGCAGTACTTC. The encoded protein is CASSIRLGTGAALAFGYEQYF.

This clonotype has a handful of counts. The chain recombines TRBV7-2 with TRBJ1-2, with D perhaps matching TRBD1 (6 bases). Trimming stripped 5 bases from V and 6 bases from J, with 13 bases between. Germline V gene sequence: CDR1 SGHTA, CDR2 FQGNSA. This CDR3 is built from 13 residues. In DNA, the CDR3 is TGTGCCAGCAGCCTCACAGGGACAAATGGCTACACCTTC. Its translation is CASSLTGTNGYTF.

This sequence joins TRBV20-1 and TRBJ2-4, with D maybe TRBD2 (6 bases). This CDR3 has 15 amino acids. Between the trimmed V and J ends, which lost 5 bases and 0 bases, there was a span of 14 bases. Germline CDR1 DFQATT, CDR2 SNEGSKA (reference sequence). CDR3 sequence: CSADLRELAKNIQYF. In nucleotides, the CDR3 is TGCAGTGCTGACTTACGGGAGCTAGCCAAAAACATTCAGTACTTC.

V is TRBV20-1 and J is TRBJ1-1, with D possibly matching TRBD1 (6 bases). CDR1 DFQATT and CDR2 SNEGSKA come from the germline V gene (reference sequence). The CDR3 sequence is 17 residues long. Trimming left V 3 bases short and J 2 bases short, with 22 bases between. The CDR3: CSASQSGVWSGNTEAFF. CDR3 coding DNA: TGCAGTGCTAGTCAATCAGGGGTTTGGTCGGGAAACACTGAAGCTTTCTTT.

The chain combines TRBV28 with TRBJ1-4, with unresolved D. Germline CDR1 MDHEN, CDR2 SYDVKM. The CDR3 has 11 residues. Trimming stripped 4 bases from V and 9 bases from J, with 6 bases between. The CDR3 DNA reads as TGTGCCAGCAGTTCCCCCCAAAAACTGTTTTTT. Its protein product is CASSSPQKLFF.

V and J are TRBV2 and TRBJ1-2; possibly TRBD1 for D (5 bases). Between the trimmed V and J ends, which lost 4 bases and 2 bases, there was a span of 11 bases. Per germline, CDR1 SNHLY and CDR2 FYNNEI. The CDR3 consists of 14 residues. The CDR3, as DNA: TGTGCCAGCAGTGTTGACAGAAACAACTATGGCTACACCTTC. It specifies CASSVDRNNYGYTF. Based on the CDR3 plus reference TRBV2 and TRBJ1-2, the full variable domain is EPEVTQTPSHQVTQMGQEVILRCVPISNHLYFYWYRQILGQKVEFLVSFYNNEISEKSEIFDDQFSVERPDGSNFTLKIRSTKLEDSAMYFCASSVDRNNYGYTFGSGTRLTVV.

CDR3 nucleotides: TGTGCCAGCAGTGAGGCGGGAAACTATGGCTACACCTTC. Its protein product is CASSEAGNYGYTF. The rearrangement joins TRBV25-1 to TRBJ1-2, with D hard to call. V lost 3 bases and J lost 2, with 7 bases in between. This CDR3 contains 13 residues. CDR1 and CDR2 (germline): MGHDK, SYGVNS.

The chain uses TRBV10-3 and TRBJ1-5; D might be TRBD1 (5 bases). Germline V gives CDR1 ENHRY, CDR2 SYGVKD. V was trimmed by 3 bases and J by 7 bases, leaving 13 bases between them. The CDR3 sequence is 14 residues long. CDR3 DNA: TGTGCCATCAGTGAACGGGGACCAACACAGCCCCAGCATTTT. This translates into CAISERGPTQPQHF.

The chain recombines TRBV30 with TRBJ1-4; 7 nucleotides line up with TRBD1. Germline loops: CDR1 GTSNPN, CDR2 SVGIG (reference sequence). The CDR3 consists of 15 residues. J gave up 6 bases and V 1 base, and 8 bases lay outside the gene matches. The CDR3 reads CAWSGQGFSHEKLFF. In DNA, the CDR3 is TGTGCCTGGAGTGGACAGGGATTCTCCCATGAAAAACTGTTTTTT.

The rearrangement uses TRBV21-1 and TRBJ1-1; TRBD1, the D gene given by the table, was not confirmed from the DNA. TRBV21-1 is listed as a pseudogene. The CDR3 runs 20 residues. The CDR3 coding sequence is TGTGCCAGCAGCAAAGTCCCGGACAGGATCGAGATACCGTTGAACACTGAAGCTTTCTTT. Protein product: CASSKVPDRIEIPLNTEAFF.

V gene TRBV24-1 combines with J gene TRBJ1-5; 10 bases are a match to TRBD1. The CDR3 covers 17 residues. Losses at the gene ends were 3 bases for V and 3 bases for J; bases not matched to a gene: 7. Germline CDR1 and CDR2: KGHDR and SFDVKD. The CDR3 reads CATSDPRQGAINQPQHF. The CDR3 bases are TGTGCCACCAGTGATCCTCGACAGGGGGCCATCAATCAGCCCCAGCATTTT.

The rearrangement links TRBV6-1 to TRBJ1-5; 7 nucleotides align to TRBD1. The CDR3 sequence is 15 residues long. After removal of 7 bases from V and 6 bases from J, the junction contained 12 bases not matched to a gene. Germline V CDR1 and CDR2: MNHNS, SASEGT. The chain's CDR3 is CASTSREGASQPQHF. DNA for the CDR3: TGTGCCAGCACCTCTAGGGAGGGGGCTTCTCAGCCCCAGCATTTT.

This clonotype was counted once. Written as DNA, the CDR3 is TGTGCCACCAGTGCAGCAGGGACCTATGGCTACACCTTC. Protein product: CATSAAGTYGYTF. The rearrangement joins TRBV24-1 to TRBJ1-2; tentative D call: TRBD1 (5 bases). Germline V lookup: CDR1 KGHDR, CDR2 SFDVKD. The V gene lost 5 bases and the J gene lost 4 bases, with 10 bases spanning the gap. The CDR3 totals 13 residues.

The V and J genes are TRBV7-9 and TRBJ2-7, with D tentatively TRBD1 or TRBD2 (5 bases each). Germline V lookup: CDR1 SEHNR, CDR2 FQNEAQ (reference sequence). With 2 bases removed from V and 6 bases from J, the gap between germline ends came to 11 bases. CDR3 size: 13 residues. This CDR3 is CASSLFSGSEQYF. As DNA, the CDR3 is TGTGCCAGCAGCTTATTCTCAGGGAGCGAGCAGTACTTC.